The 29 T cell receptor beta chains reported below all come from one sample, sequenced in a study of long-term antiretroviral therapy in people with HIV. Researchers ran immunoSEQ v3.0 at survey level. Assay: immunoSEQ multiplex PCR; the TCRdb copy retains only in-frame clones and omits some. Of almost 35,000 clones listed, around 94% were seen once; the top ten hold 3.5% to 4.5%. The input for sequencing was unsorted PBMCs, taken more than 5 years after starting antiretroviral therapy. The receptors originated from a woman aged 45 to 65 with HIV.

The V call is TRBV9, the J call TRBJ2-3; 7 nucleotides agree with TRBD2. Germline V CDR1 and CDR2: SGDLS, YYNGEE. V shed 4 bases and J 2 bases; nucleotides not matched to a gene: 10. The CDR3 totals 16 residues. The CDR3 DNA follows: TGTGCCAGCAGCTCGACTAGCAATATCCCCACAGATACGCAGTATTTT. Amino acids: CASSSTSNIPTDTQYF.

The chain links TRBV11-2 to TRBJ1-6; possibly TRBD1 for D (6 bases). Deletions cut 1 base from V and 4 bases from J, with 11 bases between. CDR3 length: 16 amino acids. Germline V gives CDR1 SGHAT, CDR2 FQNNGV. CDR3 DNA: TGTGCCAGCAGCTTAGGGGGGGCCCAGTATAATTCACCCCTCCACTTT. Translation gives CASSLGGAQYNSPLHF.

The V gene is TRBV6-5, the J gene TRBJ2-2; 10 bases match TRBD1. This CDR3 contains 14 residues. CDR1 MNHEY and CDR2 SVGAGI come from the germline V gene. The ends lost 7 bases at V and 5 bases at J; junction bases unmatched: 4. The CDR3 loop is CASMDRGKTGELFF. CDR3 sequence (DNA): TGTGCCAGCATGGACAGGGGGAAAACCGGGGAGCTGTTTTTT.

The gene calls are TRBV2 and TRBJ2-3; TRBD2 matches 8 bases. V lost 4 bases, J lost 4 bases, and 4 bases stayed unmatched. Germline V lookup: CDR1 SNHLY, CDR2 FYNNEI. CDR3 length equals 14 residues. The CDR3 nucleotides are TGTGCCAGCAGTGGGTTGCGGGGGGCAGATACGCAGTATTTT. Its protein is CASSGLRGADTQYF.

In its sample, this clone was seen once. The genes are TRBV19 and TRBJ1-2; 7 nucleotides align to TRBD1. V was clipped by 6 bases and J by 1 base; unmatched bases: 8. In germline, CDR1 is LNHDA, CDR2 SQIVND (reference sequence). The CDR3 length is 15 residues. The CDR3 spells CASSPGTAVNYGYTF. As DNA, the CDR3 is TGTGCCAGTAGCCCCGGGACAGCTGTTAACTATGGCTACACCTTC.

This chain uses TRBV10-2 with TRBJ1-1; TRBD1 might be the D (6 bases). The CDR3 spans 15 residues. The germline V gene has CDR1 WSHSY and CDR2 SAAADI. The V end lost 1 base, the J end lost 2 bases, and 11 bases lay between the germline ends. The DNA for the CDR3 is TGCGCCAGCAGTGAGTTGCAGGGGCGAAACACTGAAGCTTTCTTT. It yields the protein CASSELQGRNTEAFF.

This sequence joins TRBV5-8 and TRBJ2-5; D gene unclear. The germline CDR1 and CDR2 sequences are SGHTS and YDEGEE. Trimming shortened V by 2 bases and J by 7 bases, and 9 bases separated the two germline ends. The CDR3 is made up of 12 amino acids. CDR3 in amino acids: CASSLRRGTQYF. The CDR3 DNA reads TGTGCCAGCAGCTTACGCAGAGGGACCCAGTACTTC.

The V gene is TRBV6-5, the J gene TRBJ2-2, with D unresolved. The CDR3 contains 15 residues. Per the germline V gene, CDR1 is MNHEY and CDR2 is SVGAGI. Trimming removed 0 bases at V and 0 bases at J, with 5 bases between. The CDR3 nucleotides are TGTGCCAGCAGTTACTCTCAGACGAACACCGGGGAGCTGTTTTTT. Translating gives CASSYSQTNTGELFF.

The rearrangement uses TRBV19 and TRBJ1-5; D is unclear. CDR3 length: 14 amino acids. Germline V gene lookup returns CDR1 LNHDA and CDR2 SQIVND (reference sequence). The germline V and J ends were trimmed by 6 bases and 4 bases, with 13 bases remaining between them. The CDR3 nucleotides are TGTGCCAGTAGCCCTAGGGATACGAATCAGCCCCAGCATTTT. Its translation is CASSPRDTNQPQHF.

The chain combines TRBV19 with TRBJ1-5, with D possibly TRBD1 on 5 matching bases. This CDR3 is built from 15 residues. Looked up from germline, CDR1 is LNHDA and CDR2 is SQIVND (reference sequence). The V and J ends lost 3 bases and 2 bases respectively, with 11 bases between them. The CDR3 DNA sequence: TGTGCCAGTAGTATGGGGGTGAGGGGCAATCAGCCCCAGCATTTT. Protein: CASSMGVRGNQPQHF.

This rearrangement joins TRBV9 to TRBJ2-3, with unresolved D. Germline V lookup: CDR1 SGDLS, CDR2 YYNGEE. V shed 4 bases and J shed 8 bases, with 14 bases lying between them. The CDR3 spans 13 residues. The DNA for the CDR3 is TGTGCCAGCAGCCTTAATATCGGCGGTACGCAGTATTTT. This encodes CASSLNIGGTQYF.

The chain recombines TRBV6-5 with TRBJ1-1, with D unclear. Between the trimmed V and J ends, which lost 6 bases and 0 bases, there was a span of 2 bases. Germline CDR1 MNHEY, CDR2 SVGAGI. The CDR3 is made up of 11 amino acids. CDR3 in amino acids: CASRMNTEAFF. CDR3 coding DNA: TGTGCCAGCAGGATGAACACTGAAGCTTTCTTT.

This clone showed up just once. The chain uses TRBV6-5 and TRBJ1-2; D unresolved. The CDR3 is 13 residues long. Germline V CDR1 and CDR2: MNHEY, SVGAGI. V gave up 6 bases and J gave up 4 bases, with 12 bases separating them. The CDR3 sequence: CASRAGRGYGYTF. The DNA of the CDR3 is TGTGCCAGCAGGGCCGGGCGGGGCTATGGCTACACCTTC.

The rearrangement uses TRBV19 and TRBJ2-5; D is perhaps TRBD1 or TRBD2 (5 bases each). CDR3 length: 15 amino acids. Germline V lookup: CDR1 LNHDA, CDR2 SQIVND (reference sequence). The germline V and J ends were trimmed by 0 bases and 4 bases, with 12 bases remaining between them. The CDR3 sequence is CASSIEAQAGETQYF. The CDR3 nucleotides read TGTGCCAGTAGTATAGAGGCACAGGCGGGAGAGACCCAGTACTTC.

This clone was recorded only once. The chain joins TRBV4-1 to TRBJ2-3, with 9 bases aligning to TRBD2. The CDR3 is 14 amino acids. Germline values: CDR1 MGHRA, CDR2 YSYEKL. Germline trimming cut 4 bases from V and 3 bases from J; bases unmatched to any gene: 2. This chain's CDR3 is CASSRLAATDTQYF. DNA for the CDR3: TGCGCCAGCAGCCGACTAGCGGCAACAGATACGCAGTATTTT.

V gene TRBV5-1 combines with J gene TRBJ2-7; 9 nucleotides align to TRBD1. The V and J ends lost 0 bases and 5 bases, in that order; junction bases with no gene match: 6. This CDR3 is 15 amino acids long. CDR1 and CDR2 (germline): SGHRS, YFSETQ. The CDR3 nucleotides read TGCGCCAGCAGCTTGGGGGACAGGGAGTACGACGAGCAGTACTTC. Amino acid sequence: CASSLGDREYDEQYF.

The V gene is TRBV4-3, the J gene TRBJ1-2; D is possibly TRBD1 (5 bases). Looked up from germline, CDR1 is LGHNA and CDR2 is YSLEER. Between the trimmed V and J ends, which lost 0 bases and 4 bases, there was a span of 6 bases. The CDR3 runs to 13 residues. This CDR3 reads CASSQERGYGYTF. CDR3 coding DNA: TGCGCCAGCAGCCAAGAAAGGGGCTATGGCTACACCTTC.

This clone was counted between two and nine times. This chain links TRBV6-1 with TRBJ2-5, with D uncertain. Trimming cost V 2 bases and J 1 base, with 8 bases left between them. The V gene's germline CDR1 is MNHNS and CDR2 SASEGT. The CDR3 runs to 14 residues. The CDR3 is CASSESIVQETQYF. CDR3 sequence (DNA): TGTGCCAGCAGTGAATCGATAGTCCAAGAGACCCAGTACTTC.

The rearrangement links TRBV19 to TRBJ1-1; D unresolved. V gave up 5 bases and J gave up 3 bases, with 7 bases separating them. Germline CDR1 LNHDA, CDR2 SQIVND (reference sequence). The length of the CDR3 is 12 residues. Here the CDR3 DNA reads TGTGCCAGTAGTGGGGATTACACTGAAGCTTTCTTT. Protein: CASSGDYTEAFF.

The chain is built from TRBV6-1 and TRBJ1-1; D gene ambiguous. The V end was cut by 2 bases, the J end by 0 bases, with 10 bases between. The CDR3 is made up of 15 amino acids. The germline gives CDR1 MNHNS, CDR2 SASEGT. CDR3 nucleotides: TGTGCCAGCAGTGAAATGCCGCCTTTGAACACTGAAGCTTTCTTT. This gives the protein CASSEMPPLNTEAFF.

J is TRBJ1-2 and V is TRBV6-5, with D perhaps matching TRBD1 (5 bases). In germline, CDR1 is MNHEY, CDR2 SVGAGI. The CDR3 is made up of 12 amino acids. V was cut by 0 bases and J by 6 bases, with 5 bases left in between. The CDR3 sequence: CASSYSGDGYTF. CDR3 DNA: TGTGCCAGCAGTTACTCGGGGGATGGCTACACCTTC.

The chain has TRBV6-5 and TRBJ1-2; 7 nucleotides align to TRBD1. There are 14 residues in the CDR3. Germline V gives CDR1 MNHEY, CDR2 SVGAGI. Trimming removed 6 bases from V and 5 bases from J; junction bases left unmatched: 9. DNA of the CDR3: TGTGCCAGCAGGGCCGGAAGGACAGGATATGGCTACACCTTC. The encoded protein is CASRAGRTGYGYTF.

The chain recombines TRBV30 with TRBJ1-1, with D possibly TRBD1 on 6 matching bases. Trimming took off 7 bases at V and 0 bases at J, with 9 bases between the two ends. This CDR3 spans 12 amino acids. Per the germline V gene, CDR1 is GTSNPN and CDR2 is SVGIG (reference sequence). CDR3 DNA: TGTGCCTTCAGGGGAATGAACACTGAAGCTTTCTTT. Residues: CAFRGMNTEAFF.

The chain is built from TRBV18 and TRBJ1-2; tentative D call: TRBD1 (6 bases). The CDR3 sequence is 15 residues long. Germline V gene data show CDR1 as KGHSH and CDR2 as LQKENI. The V and J ends lost 3 bases and 8 bases respectively, with 19 bases between them. The CDR3 region has the DNA TGTGCCAGCTCACCGAAGGGGGACCTTAAGGGGGGCTACACCTTC. Translating gives CASSPKGDLKGGYTF.

The table lists this clone with a count of one. The chain is built from TRBV7-2 and TRBJ1-2; D is ambiguous. The germline V gene has CDR1 SGHTA and CDR2 FQGNSA. V dropped 5 bases and J dropped 4 bases, with 17 bases sitting between them. The CDR3 is 15 residues long. In nucleotides, the CDR3 is TGTGCCAGCAGCCTCGCGGCCACGGGAGGCTATGGCTACACCTTC. It translates to CASSLAATGGYGYTF.

V and J are TRBV5-1 and TRBJ1-1, with D possibly being TRBD1 (5 bases). The CDR3 covers 14 residues. Germline CDR1 is SGHRS and CDR2 is YFSETQ. Trimming removed 3 bases from V and 1 base from J, with 10 bases in between. CDR3 nucleotide sequence: TGCGCCAGCAGCTCGGGACCGACGAACACTGAAGCTTTCTTT. Translating it yields CASSSGPTNTEAFF.

This chain connects TRBV7-6 to TRBJ2-2, with D unclear. Germline V lookup: CDR1 SGHVS, CDR2 FNYEAQ. V was shortened by 3 bases and J by 5 bases, with 4 bases between the two germline ends. The CDR3 consists of 12 residues. This chain's CDR3 is CASSLTTGELFF. The DNA of the CDR3 is TGTGCCAGCAGCTTGACTACCGGGGAGCTGTTTTTT.

The chain is built from TRBV9 and TRBJ2-1; 12 bases map to TRBD2. Germline-derived CDR1 and CDR2 are SGDLS and YYNGEE. V dropped 4 bases and J dropped 6; count of bases not matched to a gene: 5. CDR3 length: 15 residues. The CDR3 here is CASSPSGGAGNEQFF. DNA of the CDR3: TGTGCCAGCAGCCCTAGCGGGGGGGCCGGCAATGAGCAGTTCTTC.

The chain recombines TRBV27 with TRBJ2-7; 12 positions match TRBD2. V trimming: 6 bases; J trimming: 4 bases; junction bases outside the gene matches: 16. The germline gives CDR1 MNHEY, CDR2 SMNVEV (reference sequence). The CDR3 has 18 residues. CDR3 coding DNA: TGTGCCAGCAGCAGAACAGGACTAGCGGGGCCAACTTCTTACGAGCAGTACTTC. This translates into CASSRTGLAGPTSYEQYF.